The rows below give T cell receptor beta chains drawn from one sample of a study of blood T cell repertoires in COVID-19. The data were produced by immunoSEQ multiplex PCR, yet TCRdb's version contains in-frame clones alone and is incomplete. The data show approximately 500,000 clones, with approximately 92% seen just once and roughly 0.84% held by the top ten. What was sequenced was peripheral blood. All receptors come from a man aged 18 to 29 with COVID-19, enrolled during active disease. Both conserved end residues are part of each CDR3. D genes are given only for firm matches. Clone size is shown for a subset of rows, as once, few, many or a class of expanded clone.

d_gene	v_gene	abundance	j_gene	CDR3aa	CDR3nt
TRBD1	TRBV5-6	.	TRBJ1-6	CASSLARQGINSPLHF	TGTGCCAGCAGCTTGGCCCGACAGGGGATAAATTCACCCCTCCACTTT
TRBD1	TRBV14	.	TRBJ1-2	CASSPRDRPHGYTF	TGTGCCAGCAGCCCGAGGGACAGGCCCCATGGCTACACCTTC
.	TRBV2	once	TRBJ1-1	CASSEEGTTEAFF	TGTGCCAGCAGTGAAGAAGGGACTACTGAAGCTTTCTTT
TRBD2	TRBV6-5	.	TRBJ2-1	CASSYLGTSLNEQFF	TGTGCCAGCAGTTACTTAGGGACTAGCCTTAATGAGCAGTTCTTC
.	TRBV5-6	.	TRBJ2-6	CASTSSSGANVLTF	TGTGCCAGCACCAGTTCCTCTGGGGCCAACGTCCTGACTTTC
.	TRBV6-5	.	TRBJ1-5	CASSTRHSNQPQHF	TGTGCCAGCAGTACCAGGCATAGCAATCAGCCCCAGCATTTT
.	TRBV7-9	.	TRBJ2-5	CASSLRDSNSETQYF	TGTGCCAGCAGCCTCCGGGACTCGAATTCGGAGACCCAGTACTTC
TRBD2	TRBV12-3/TRBV12-4	once	TRBJ2-1	CASLDRGGEQFF	TGTGCCAGCCTAGACCGGGGGGGGGAGCAGTTCTTC
.	TRBV14	.	TRBJ2-7	CASSQKRGNTYEQYF	TGTGCCAGCAGCCAAAAGAGGGGGAATACCTACGAGCAGTACTTC
TRBD1	TRBV4-1	.	TRBJ2-7	CASSQAGQGYEQYF	TGCGCCAGCAGCCAAGCGGGACAGGGCTACGAGCAGTACTTC
TRBD1	TRBV7-2	.	TRBJ1-2	CASSLATGGYYGYTF	TGTGCCAGCAGCTTAGCGACAGGGGGCTACTATGGCTACACCTTC
.	TRBV19	once	TRBJ2-7	CASSPTWDSYSYEQYF	TGTGCCAGTAGCCCCACATGGGACTCATATTCCTACGAGCAGTACTTC
.	TRBV30	.	TRBJ2-1	CAWKIDGLQGYNEQFF	TGTGCCTGGAAAATAGATGGACTCCAGGGGTACAATGAGCAGTTCTTC
.	TRBV2	.	TRBJ2-7	CASSRDLQGGQYF	TGTGCCAGCAGCCGGGACTTACAAGGCGGGCAGTACTTC
TRBD1	TRBV19	.	TRBJ2-5	CASSSGRDRGRAAQYF	TGTGCCAGTAGTAGCGGCCGGGACAGGGGGCGCGCGGCCCAGTACTTC
.	TRBV2	.	TRBJ2-7	CASSETQSYEQYF	TGTGCCAGCAGTGAAACACAGTCCTACGAGCAGTACTTC
.	TRBV12-3/TRBV12-4	.	TRBJ1-5	CASSFGGQPQHF	TGTGCCAGCAGTTTCGGGGGGCAGCCCCAGCATTTT
TRBD1	TRBV4-1	once	TRBJ2-3	CASSQEYAGGGNTQYF	TGCGCCAGCAGCCAAGAATACGCAGGGGGTGGAAATACGCAGTATTTT
.	TRBV4-1	.	TRBJ2-7	CASSQRGGYSEQYF	TGCGCCAGCAGCCAAAGGGGTGGATACAGCGAGCAGTACTTC
.	TRBV12-3/TRBV12-4	.	TRBJ2-2	CASRRETGELFF	TGTGCCAGTCGACGGGAAACCGGGGAGCTGTTTTTT
.	TRBV27	.	TRBJ1-2	CASSLSTIRGNYGYTF	TGTGCCAGCAGTTTAAGTACTATCCGGGGTAACTATGGCTACACCTTC
.	TRBV5-6	once	TRBJ2-7	CASSHPGSYEQYF	TGTGCCAGCAGCCACCCGGGGTCCTACGAGCAGTACTTC
.	TRBV28	.	TRBJ1-2	CASSFGQGSLPYGYTF	TGTGCCAGCAGTTTCGGGCAGGGGTCCTTGCCCTATGGCTACACCTTC
TRBD1	TRBV5-1	.	TRBJ2-7	CASSLVPDGTGEGSQQYF	TGCGCCAGCAGCTTGGTGCCGGACGGGACAGGGGAGGGGAGTCAACAGTACTTC
TRBD1	TRBV24-1	once	TRBJ2-1	CATGQGASNEQFF	TGTGCCACCGGACAGGGGGCGTCAAATGAGCAGTTCTTC
TRBD1	TRBV27	.	TRBJ2-7	CASKDNRGLGEQYF	TGTGCCAGCAAGGATAACAGGGGATTAGGCGAGCAGTACTTC
.	TRBV5-4	.	TRBJ2-1	CASSPSSLGNEQFF	TGTGCCAGCAGCCCCTCTTCCCTCGGCAATGAGCAGTTCTTC
.	TRBV24-1	.	TRBJ2-5	CATSDLGDRESQTQYF	TGTGCCACCAGTGATTTGGGAGACCGGGAGAGTCAGACCCAGTACTTC
.	TRBV18	once	TRBJ2-2	CASSTAGDTGELFF	TGTGCCAGCTCAACTGCAGGGGATACCGGGGAGCTGTTTTTT
.	TRBV4-2	.	TRBJ2-2	CASSRRGWGTGELFF	TGTGCCAGCAGCCGACGGGGTTGGGGTACCGGGGAGCTGTTTTTT
.	TRBV28	.	TRBJ1-5	CASSTGHLSNQPQHF	TGTGCCAGCAGCACGGGACACCTTAGCAATCAGCCCCAGCATTTT
TRBD1	TRBV5-1	.	TRBJ2-5	CASSPTGGETQYF	TGCGCCAGCAGCCCTACAGGGGGAGAGACCCAGTACTTC
.	TRBV12-3/TRBV12-4	.	TRBJ2-1	CASSLSFDEQFF	TGTGCCAGCAGTTTAAGCTTCGATGAGCAGTTCTTC
.	TRBV7-2	.	TRBJ2-6	CASSIYSGANVLTF	TGTGCCAGCAGCATCTACTCTGGGGCCAACGTCCTGACTTTC
.	TRBV18	once	TRBJ2-1	CASSNGAWEQFF	TGTGCCAGCTCAAATGGAGCTTGGGAGCAGTTCTTC
.	TRBV15	few	TRBJ1-1	CATSRGDTGNTEAFF	TGTGCCACCAGCAGAGGAGACACAGGGAACACTGAAGCTTTCTTT
.	TRBV28	few	TRBJ2-2	CASSLWGQGNTGELFF	TGTGCCAGCAGTCTTTGGGGGCAGGGGAACACCGGGGAGCTGTTTTTT
.	TRBV3-1/TRBV3-2	once	TRBJ2-1	CASSPRRTPGDNEQFF	TGTGCCAGCAGCCCTCGGAGGACCCCCGGGGACAATGAGCAGTTCTTC
.	TRBV5-8	.	TRBJ1-2	CASSLAGLVGYTF	TGTGCCAGCAGCTTGGCAGGGTTGGTTGGCTACACCTTC
TRBD2	TRBV30	.	TRBJ2-5	CAWEWGGRETQYF	TGTGCCTGGGAATGGGGAGGGAGAGAGACCCAGTACTTC
.	TRBV15	.	TRBJ1-2	CATSRDPGYSYGYTF	TGTGCCACCAGCAGAGACCCAGGGTATAGCTATGGCTACACCTTC
.	TRBV19	.	TRBJ2-7	CASSPNIGAYEQYF	TGTGCCAGTAGTCCAAACATCGGGGCCTACGAGCAGTACTTC
.	TRBV2	.	TRBJ2-5	CASSREGAQETQYF	TGTGCCAGCAGTCGCGAGGGAGCCCAAGAGACCCAGTACTTC
.	TRBV7-9	.	TRBJ2-7	CASSQASDEQYF	TGTGCCAGCAGCCAAGCCAGCGACGAGCAGTACTTC
TRBD2	TRBV19	.	TRBJ2-3	CASSTYTGTNEYF	TGTGCCAGTAGTACCTACACCGGGACTAATGAGTATTTT
.	TRBV6-4	.	TRBJ2-5	CARPEGDQETQYF	TGTGCCCGCCCCGAGGGAGACCAAGAGACCCAGTACTTC
TRBD2	TRBV5-4	.	TRBJ2-5	CASSVGLAGKETQYF	TGTGCCAGCAGCGTAGGACTAGCGGGGAAAGAGACCCAGTACTTC
TRBD2	TRBV7-2	.	TRBJ2-2	CASSPSGISGGELFF	TGTGCCAGCAGCCCTAGCGGGATCTCGGGCGGGGAGCTGTTTTTT
.	TRBV19	.	TRBJ2-1	CASSISGEWNEQFF	TGTGCCAGTAGTATCTCGGGGGAGTGGAATGAGCAGTTCTTC
TRBD1	TRBV27	.	TRBJ1-6	CASSPGRQGNSPLHF	TGTGCCAGCAGTCCCGGGAGACAGGGGAATTCACCCCTCCACTTT
TRBD2	TRBV24-1	.	TRBJ2-1	CATSGSGSGTDEQFF	TGTGCCACCAGTGGTAGCGGTAGCGGGACTGATGAGCAGTTCTTC
.	TRBV7-8	.	TRBJ2-7	CASSQSLGQTYEQYF	TGTGCCAGCAGCCAAAGCCTCGGACAGACCTACGAGCAGTACTTC
.	TRBV6-1	.	TRBJ2-7	CASSEAGGPVTYEQYF	TGTGCCAGCAGTGAAGCGGGAGGACCAGTAACCTACGAGCAGTACTTC
TRBD1	TRBV6-5	.	TRBJ1-1	CASSLTGAIAEAFF	TGTGCCAGCAGCTTGACAGGGGCGATAGCTGAAGCTTTCTTT